Below, 19 T cell receptor beta chains from the same sample are listed, as sequenced in a study of post-analysis software for immune sequencing data. Unique molecular identifiers had been added to the TCR beta cDNA libraries. Using its own MiXCR run on the PCR reads, TCRdb lists one record per CDR3 protein. The profile covers 150,000 to 200,000 distinct CDR3 sequences, with approximately 30% appearing a single time and approximately 1.6% taken by the ten largest. For these TCRs, the target antigens are not known. Study-wide results and caveats: About 5 TRBV segments (TRBV5-6, TRBV5-1 and TRBV20-1 among them) occurred more frequently in patients than in controls.

The sample consisted of blood. These TCRs come from a girl aged 5-17 years with multiple sclerosis.

CDR3 in amino acids: CASSQVGLAGGEYF. CDR3 sequence (DNA): TGTGCCAGCAGCCAAGTAGGGCTAGCGGGAGGTGAGTACTTC. This chain links TRBV14 with TRBJ2-7, with 11 bases lining up with TRBD2. V shed 1 base, J shed 11 bases, and the junction held 7 bases outside the gene matches. The CDR3 length is 14 residues. Germline CDR1 SGHDN, CDR2 FVKESK.

Note on this clonotype: At one boundary the junction diverges from the germline segment, which might be a read error. This chain joins TRBV7-9 and TRBJ2-1; weak D call: TRBD1 (6 bases). The CDR3 consists of 16 residues. CDR1 and CDR2 (germline): SEHNR, FQNEAQ (reference sequence). CDR3 region: CASNEVGGSSYNEQVF. In nucleotides, the CDR3 is TGTGCCAGCAACGAGGTAGGGGGAAGCTCCTACAATGAGCAGGTCTTC. Variable domain in full (rest from reference TRBV7-9 and TRBJ2-1): DTGVSQNPRHKITKRGQNVTFRCDPISEHNRLYWYRQTLGQGPEFLTYFQNEAQLEKSRLLSDRFSAERPKGSFSTLEIQRTEQGDSAMYLCASNEVGGSSYNEQVFGPGTRLTVL.

The V call is TRBV28, the J call TRBJ1-1, with 7 bases that match TRBD1. The length of the CDR3 is 15 residues. J was trimmed by 12 bases and V by 6 bases; bases with no gene match: 19. Germline CDR1 and CDR2: MDHEN and SYDVKM. The CDR3 is CASSPNPSPQGGSFF. CDR3 coding DNA: TGTGCCAGCAGCCCCAACCCGTCCCCCCAGGGGGGCTCTTTCTTT.

The chain is built from TRBV29-1 and TRBJ2-1; 8 bases agree with TRBD2. Germline V gene lookup returns CDR1 SQVTM and CDR2 ANQGSEA. Trimming at V came to 6 bases and at J to 10 bases, leaving 8 bases not matched to a gene. This CDR3 region has 12 residues. CDR3 loop: CSVGTRTWEQFF. CDR3 DNA: TGCAGCGTCGGGACTAGAACTTGGGAGCAGTTCTTC.

J is TRBJ1-1 and V is TRBV24-1, with unresolved D. The length of the CDR3 is 14 residues. Trimming cost V 4 bases and J 6 bases, with 14 bases left between them. The germline CDR1 and CDR2 sequences are KGHDR and SFDVKD. As DNA, the CDR3 is TGTGCCACCAGTGAGGCCGGGAAAGACCCTGAAGCTTTCTTT. The encoded protein is CATSEAGKDPEAFF.

Many counts were recorded for this clonotype. The chain couples TRBV29-1 to TRBJ2-3; 13 nucleotides match TRBD2. Trimming removed 8 bases from V and 2 bases from J; junction bases left unmatched: 7. This CDR3 is 15 amino acids long. Germline CDR1 reads SQVTM; CDR2 reads ANQGSEA. The CDR3 bases are TGCAGCTCAAGACTAGCGGGAGGAGTCACAGATACGCAGTATTTT. Its protein product is CSSRLAGGVTDTQYF.

This clonotype was recorded many times. The V gene is TRBV5-1, the J gene TRBJ2-7, with 9 bases lining up with TRBD2. The CDR3 runs 15 residues. Germline CDR1 reads SGHRS; CDR2 reads YFSETQ. J lost 7 bases, V lost 0 bases, and 8 bases had no gene match. This chain's CDR3 is CASSLEAGGGREQYF. DNA for the CDR3: TGCGCCAGCAGCTTGGAAGCGGGAGGAGGACGGGAGCAGTACTTC.

The table lists this clonotype with a few counts. The chain recombines TRBV7-3 with TRBJ2-1; 9 nucleotides align to TRBD1. V was pared by 5 bases and J by 4 bases, with 6 bases of the junction left unmatched. Germline CDR1 is SGHTA and CDR2 is FQGTGA. The CDR3 covers 15 residues. The CDR3 nucleotides are TGTGCCAGCAGCCCCGGACAGGGGACGTACAATGAGCAGTTCTTC. Translating it yields CASSPGQGTYNEQFF. Full variable domain (remainder filled in from reference TRBV7-3 and TRBJ2-1): GAGVSQTPSNKVTEKGKYVELRCDPISGHTALYWYRQSLGQGPEFLIYFQGTGAADDSGLPNDRFFAVRPEGSVSTLKIQRTERGDSAVYLCASSPGQGTYNEQFFGPGTRLTVL.

This chain uses TRBV20-1 with TRBJ2-7, with D unresolved. Trimming took off 6 bases at V and 2 bases at J, with 8 bases between the two ends. The CDR3 spans 11 residues. Germline CDR1 and CDR2: DFQATT and SNEGSKA (reference sequence). CDR3 bases: TGCAGTGCGGCCGGGCCCTACGAGCAGTACTTC. This sequence encodes CSAAGPYEQYF.

This clonotype was picked up many times. This chain joins TRBV20-1 and TRBJ2-3; 12 positions agree with TRBD2. Trimming removed 6 bases from V and 6 bases from J; junction bases left unmatched: 7. The CDR3 totals 14 residues. Germline CDR1 DFQATT, CDR2 SNEGSKA (reference sequence). The CDR3 loop is CSASLAGGKDTQYF. The CDR3 DNA reads TGCAGTGCCAGCCTAGCGGGAGGGAAGGATACGCAGTATTTT.

Concerning this clonotype itself: One base away lies a much larger clone, so this may be a sequencing read error. The chain carries TRBV4-1 and TRBJ2-3; 7 bases fit TRBD1. The CDR3 is made up of 13 amino acids. Germline CDR1 MGHRA, CDR2 YSYEKL. The CDR3 sequence is CAGSQTGLDTQYF. The DNA for the CDR3 is TGCGCCGGCAGCCAGACAGGGTTGGATACGCAGTATTTT.

This clonotype was found a few times. An end of the junction differs from the germline gene, which may be a read error. This chain connects TRBV20-1 to TRBJ1-2, with TRBD1 as a possible D gene (6 bases). Germline loops: CDR1 DFQATT, CDR2 SNEGSKA (reference sequence). This CDR3 has 15 amino acids. CDR3 nucleotide sequence: TGCAGTGCTAGAGATACACGGTCAGGGGTTTATGGCCACACCTTC. Protein sequence: CSARDTRSGVYGHTF.

This CDR3 is CASSLLGDSYEQYF. In DNA form, the CDR3 reads TGTGCCAGCAGTTTGTTGGGGGACTCCTACGAGCAGTACTTC. The chain recombines TRBV28 with TRBJ2-7; D tentatively fits TRBD1 or TRBD2 (5 bases each). Trimming stripped 3 bases from V and 0 bases from J, with 9 bases between. Germline V gene data show CDR1 as MDHEN and CDR2 as SYDVKM. CDR3 length: 14 residues.

Only a few counts were recorded for this clonotype. A much larger clone sits a single nucleotide away, making a read error possible. Here the CDR3 DNA reads TGTGCCAGCAGTCATCCATGGACTAGCGGTGATGGAGAGCAGTTCTTC. Residues: CASSHPWTSGDGEQFF. The V call is TRBV12-3 or TRBV12-4, the J call TRBJ2-1, with 10 nucleotides matching TRBD2. This CDR3 has 16 residues. V lost 5 bases to trimming and J lost 10 bases; unmatched junction nucleotides: 14.

There are many counts of this clonotype. V is TRBV12-3 or TRBV12-4 and J is TRBJ2-3; no reliable D call. Trimming removed 3 bases at V and 4 bases at J, with 2 bases between. This CDR3 has 11 residues. The CDR3 is CASSFADTQYF. The CDR3 DNA sequence: TGTGCCAGCAGTTTCGCAGATACGCAGTATTTT.

The CDR3 nucleotides are TGTGCCAGCCGGTTGGAGGGAACCTACGAGCAGTACTTC. It is translated as CASRLEGTYEQYF. The rearrangement links TRBV7-9 to TRBJ2-7; possible D gene TRBD2, 6 bases. V was cut by 8 bases and J by 2 bases, with 13 bases left in between. Germline V gene sequence: CDR1 SEHNR, CDR2 FQNEAQ (reference sequence). This CDR3 has 13 residues. Based on the CDR3 plus reference TRBV7-9 and TRBJ2-7, the full variable domain is DTGVSQNPRHKITKRGQNVTFRCDPISEHNRLYWYRQTLGQGPEFLTYFQNEAQLEKSRLLSDRFSAERPKGSFSTLEIQRTEQGDSAMYLCASRLEGTYEQYFGPGTRLTVT.

There are many counts of this clonotype. As DNA, the CDR3 is TGCAGTGCTAGAGGGTCCGGGACTAGCGGAGAGACCCAGTACTTC. Translation gives CSARGSGTSGETQYF. The rearrangement uses TRBV20-1 and TRBJ2-5, with 11 nucleotides matching TRBD2. The germline V gene encodes CDR1 DFQATT and CDR2 SNEGSKA (reference sequence). The V segment lost 1 base and the J segment 4 bases; nucleotides outside the gene matches: 5. This CDR3 comprises 15 residues.

The chain is built from TRBV12-3 or TRBV12-4 and TRBJ2-1; TRBD2 is a possible D gene (6 bases). CDR3 length: 14 amino acids. Trimming removed 2 bases at V and 5 bases at J, with 10 bases between. CDR3: CASSLMASDNEQFF. As DNA, the CDR3 is TGTGCCAGCAGTTTAATGGCTAGCGACAATGAGCAGTTCTTC.

The V call is TRBV11-3, the J call TRBJ2-7, with D unresolved. Trimming pared 2 bases from V and 8 bases from J, leaving 7 bases between. Germline assignment: CDR1 SGHNT and CDR2 YENEEA. CDR3 length: 11 residues. CDR3: CASSLIVQQYF. CDR3 DNA: TGTGCCAGCAGCTTAATTGTGCAGCAGTACTTC. The complete variable domain, with remaining parts taken from reference TRBV11-3 and TRBJ2-7, reads EAGVVQSPRYKIIEKKQPVAFWCNPISGHNTLYWYLQNLGQGPELLIRYENEEAVDDSQLPKDRFSAERLKGVDSTLKIQPAELGDSAVYLCASSLIVQQYFGPGTRLTVT.